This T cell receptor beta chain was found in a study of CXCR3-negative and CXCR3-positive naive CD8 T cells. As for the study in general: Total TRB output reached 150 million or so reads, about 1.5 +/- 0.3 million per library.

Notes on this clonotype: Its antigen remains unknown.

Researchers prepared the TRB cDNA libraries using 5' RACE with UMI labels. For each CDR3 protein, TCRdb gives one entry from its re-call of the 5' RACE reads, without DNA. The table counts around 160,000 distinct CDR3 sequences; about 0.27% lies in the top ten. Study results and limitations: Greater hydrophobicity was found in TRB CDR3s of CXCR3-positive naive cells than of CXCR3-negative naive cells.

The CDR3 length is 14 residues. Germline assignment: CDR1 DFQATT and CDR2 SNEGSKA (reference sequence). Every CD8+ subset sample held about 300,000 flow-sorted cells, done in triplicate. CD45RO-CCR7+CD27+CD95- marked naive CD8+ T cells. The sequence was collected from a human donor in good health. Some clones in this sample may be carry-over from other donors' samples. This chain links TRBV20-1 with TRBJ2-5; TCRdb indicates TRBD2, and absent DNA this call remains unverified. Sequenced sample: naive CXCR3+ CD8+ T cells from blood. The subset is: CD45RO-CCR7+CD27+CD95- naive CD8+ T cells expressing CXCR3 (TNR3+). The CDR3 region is CSAREAALGETQYF.